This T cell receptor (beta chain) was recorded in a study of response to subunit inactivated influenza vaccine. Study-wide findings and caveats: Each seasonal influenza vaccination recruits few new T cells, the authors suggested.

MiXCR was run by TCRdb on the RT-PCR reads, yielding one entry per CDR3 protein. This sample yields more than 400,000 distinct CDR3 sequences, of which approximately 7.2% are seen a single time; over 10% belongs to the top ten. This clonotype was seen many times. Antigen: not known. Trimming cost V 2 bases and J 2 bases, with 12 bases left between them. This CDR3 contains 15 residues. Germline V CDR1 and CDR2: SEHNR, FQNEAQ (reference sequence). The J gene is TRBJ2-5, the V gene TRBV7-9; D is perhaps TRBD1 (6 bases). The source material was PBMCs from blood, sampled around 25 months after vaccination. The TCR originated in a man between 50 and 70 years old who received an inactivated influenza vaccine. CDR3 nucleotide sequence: TGTGCCAGCAGCTTAACAGGGAGTGGGCAAGAGACCCAGTACTTC. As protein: CASSLTGSGQETQYF.